A single sample is the source of the 14 T cell receptor beta chains below, sequenced in a study of Ad26.COV2.S vaccination and SARS-CoV-2 variants (dated by TCRdb to about 2021). The method behind the library was the immunoSEQ multiplex PCR assay. This is the immuneACCESS table as TCRdb keeps it, with only in-frame sequences that have V and J called. A part of the clones is gone; compared with another copy, unresolved V genes explain less than half, and the rest is unexplained. The sample table lists roughly 400,000 clones, 80% to 95% of them with a count of one. Around 4.5% of the sample is taken by the ten largest. Sample treatment or condition, as interpreted from the label and publication: about 20 received Ad26.COV2.S at low or high dose, single or two shots; five or six received placebo; per-sample allocation not given. Repertoires of vaccine and placebo recipients were sequenced from samples taken on day 63 after the first injection.

The source material was peripheral blood, sampled in a trial of Ad26.COV2.S vaccine versus placebo. Receptors were obtained from a person between 18 and 60 years old who received the Ad26.COV2.S COVID-19 vaccine or a placebo.

This chain joins TRBV2 and TRBJ1-6; 7 nucleotides match TRBD1. The CDR3 is made up of 16 amino acids. Germline lookup yields CDR1 SNHLY and CDR2 FYNNEI. Trimming took 1 base from V and 10 from J; bases not matched to a gene: 10. The DNA for the CDR3 is TGTGCCAGCAGTGAAGGGCGTATGGCAGGGGGATCACCCCTCCACTTT. Translated: CASSEGRMAGGSPLHF.

The chain uses TRBV19 and TRBJ2-7; D is perhaps TRBD1 (5 bases). Trimming cost V 1 base and J 6 bases, with 16 bases left between them. This CDR3 is 15 amino acids long. Germline CDR1 and CDR2: LNHDA and SQIVND (reference sequence). CDR3 sequence (DNA): TGTGCCAGTAGTATAGTGTTTGGGGCCAACTTCGAGCAGTACTTC. Its translation is CASSIVFGANFEQYF.

The chain links TRBV27 to TRBJ1-2; the match to TRBD1 covers 8 bases. From germline, CDR1 is MNHEY and CDR2 SMNVEV (reference sequence). The length of the CDR3 is 15 residues. Unmatched junction bases numbered 6, after V lost 2 bases and J lost 4 bases. CDR3 nucleotides: TGTGCCAGCAGTTTAGGCAGGGGGCAGGGCTATGGCTACACCTTC. Translation: CASSLGRGQGYGYTF.

The V call is TRBV3-1 (or the pseudogene TRBV3-2), the J call TRBJ1-4; TRBD1 agrees at 12 bases. The germline V gene encodes CDR1 LGHDT and CDR2 YNNKEL (reference sequence). The CDR3 spans 14 residues. V shed 6 bases and J 9 bases; nucleotides not matched to a gene: 5. The CDR3 DNA is TGTGCCAGCAGAGACGGGACAGGGGGCCAAAAACTGTTTTTT. Protein sequence: CASRDGTGGQKLFF.

This chain links TRBV9 with TRBJ2-3; D unresolved. CDR3 size: 15 residues. Trimming removed 1 base from V and 8 bases from J, with 17 bases in between. CDR1 SGDLS and CDR2 YYNGEE come from the germline V gene. CDR3 residues: CASSVNDGPASTQYF. CDR3 nucleotide sequence: TGTGCCAGCAGCGTAAATGACGGGCCTGCCAGTACGCAGTATTTT.

This clone was counted once. The rearrangement uses TRBV13 and TRBJ2-7, with TRBD2 matching 13 bases. Germline V lookup: CDR1 PRHDT, CDR2 FYEKMQ (reference sequence). V gave up 3 bases and J gave up 2 bases; unmatched junction bases: 7. CDR3 size: 17 residues. The CDR3 sequence: CASSLDGTSGTTYEQYF. DNA of the CDR3: TGTGCCAGCAGCTTGGACGGGACTAGCGGGACCACCTACGAGCAGTACTTC.

The CDR3 DNA follows: TGTGCCAGCAGTAAAGGGACACCCTGGGAGCAGTACTTC. It translates to CASSKGTPWEQYF. V is TRBV2 and J is TRBJ2-7; perhaps TRBD1 as D (6 bases). The germline gives CDR1 SNHLY, CDR2 FYNNEI. The CDR3 has 13 amino acids. V lost 5 bases and J lost 7, with 15 bases in between.

About this clone: At the DNA level, this CDR3 is encoded by other sequences in the same sample as well. The V call is TRBV5-1, the J call TRBJ2-5, with TRBD2 matching 9 bases. This CDR3 comprises 15 residues. V shed 0 bases and J 2 bases; nucleotides not matched to a gene: 2. Germline CDR1 SGHRS, CDR2 YFSETQ. The CDR3 DNA reads TGCGCCAGCAGCTTGGGACTAGCGGTACAAGAGACCCAGTACTTC. This sequence encodes CASSLGLAVQETQYF. Together with reference TRBV5-1 and TRBJ2-5, the CDR3 gives the full variable domain: KAGVTQTPRYLIKTRGQQVTLSCSPISGHRSVSWYQQTPGQGLQFLFEYFSETQRNKGNFPGRFSGRQFSNSRSEMNVSTLELGDSALYLCASSLGLAVQETQYFGPGTRLLVL.

V and J are TRBV10-2 and TRBJ1-2; TRBD1 matches at 7 bases. Germline lookup yields CDR1 WSHSY and CDR2 SAAADI. V gave up 5 bases and J gave up 3 bases; unmatched junction bases: 6. CDR3 length equals 14 residues. The CDR3 protein is CASSLQGGDYGYTF. CDR3 in DNA: TGCGCCAGCAGTCTCCAGGGGGGGGACTATGGCTACACCTTC.

The chain is built from TRBV7-6 and TRBJ2-1; D perhaps matches TRBD2 (5 bases). Deletions cut 2 bases from V and 1 base from J, with 9 bases between. Germline lookup yields CDR1 SGHVS and CDR2 FNYEAQ. The CDR3 runs to 15 residues. CDR3: CASSLSRGSYNEQFF. Written as DNA, the CDR3 is TGTGCCAGCAGCTTATCCCGGGGATCCTACAATGAGCAGTTCTTC.

The V gene is TRBV2, the J gene TRBJ2-7; 7 bases are a match to TRBD2. Germline values: CDR1 SNHLY, CDR2 FYNNEI. V lost 6 bases, J lost 3 bases, and 2 bases stayed unmatched. The CDR3 consists of 12 residues. This CDR3 is CASSGDYYEQYF. CDR3 nucleotides: TGTGCCAGCAGCGGGGACTACTACGAGCAGTACTTC.

The chain joins TRBV5-5 to TRBJ1-1; possible D gene TRBD1, 6 bases. Germline V gives CDR1 SGHKS, CDR2 YYEKEE (reference sequence). V lost 6 bases and J 1 base, leaving 16 bases between the germline ends. The CDR3 runs 15 residues. The CDR3 DNA reads as TGTGCCAGCACTCGGGAGGGGGGCGCGAACACTGAAGCTTTCTTT. It yields the protein CASTREGGANTEAFF.

The chain recombines TRBV5-1 with TRBJ1-2, with 9 bases identical to TRBD1. The CDR3 loop spans 15 amino acids. The trim removed 4 bases at V and 6 bases at J, leaving 10 bases unmatched. Germline lookup yields CDR1 SGHRS and CDR2 YFSETQ. The CDR3 here is CASSPLGQGSHGYTF. CDR3 bases: TGCGCCAGCAGCCCCCTTGGACAGGGGAGTCATGGCTACACCTTC.

The chain couples TRBV11-2 to TRBJ2-2; D possibly corresponds to TRBD1 (5 bases). In germline, CDR1 is SGHAT, CDR2 FQNNGV. V was trimmed by 1 base and J by 5 bases, leaving 5 bases between them. This CDR3 is 13 amino acids long. Here the CDR3 reads CASSLAGTGELFF. DNA of the CDR3: TGTGCCAGCAGCTTAGCAGGGACCGGGGAGCTGTTTTTT.